The next 18 T cell receptor beta chains were all read from a single sample in a study of blood T cell repertoires in COVID-19. TCRdb's copy holds only in-frame clones and misses some; the assay was immunoSEQ multiplex PCR. The repertoire holds roughly 440,000 clones, about 87% seen once, with roughly an eighth in the top ten. The specimen sequenced was peripheral blood. All receptors come from a woman in her forties or fifties with COVID-19, enrolled during active disease.

The gene calls are TRBV7-9 and TRBJ2-4; 7 bases line up with TRBD1. Germline lookup yields CDR1 SEHNR and CDR2 FQNEAQ (reference sequence). V was clipped by 4 bases and J by 11 bases; unmatched bases: 14. The CDR3 extends over 15 amino acids. DNA of the CDR3: TGTGCCAGCAGCTGGTCCGGGACAGAAAATGACGTTCAGTACTTC. Residues: CASSWSGTENDVQYF. The full variable domain, with the rest looked up from reference TRBV7-9 and TRBJ2-4, is DTGVSQNPRHKITKRGQNVTFRCDPISEHNRLYWYRQTLGQGPEFLTYFQNEAQLEKSRLLSDRFSAERPKGSFSTLEIQRTEQGDSAMYLCASSWSGTENDVQYFGAGTRLSVL.

The genes are TRBV20-1 and TRBJ2-1; TRBD2 matches 10 bases. The J segment lost 7 bases and the V segment lost 3 bases, leaving 18 bases of the junction unmatched. Germline loops: CDR1 DFQATT, CDR2 SNEGSKA (reference sequence). CDR3 length: 18 residues. The CDR3 bases are TGCAGTGCTAGTTCGGTTCTAGCGGGGGTTAGCCTAGGGAATGAGCAGTTCTTC. Its protein product is CSASSVLAGVSLGNEQFF.

This clone was counted a few times. The V call is TRBV18, the J call TRBJ2-2; D not resolved. CDR1 KGHSH and CDR2 LQKENI come from the germline V gene. This CDR3 spans 13 amino acids. V was pared by 6 bases and J by 9 bases, with 14 bases between. The CDR3 spells CASSGAIDRELFF. Written as DNA, the CDR3 is TGTGCCAGCTCGGGTGCCATAGACAGGGAGCTGTTTTTT.

V gene TRBV9 combines with J gene TRBJ2-5; maybe TRBD2 (6 bases). The CDR3 length is 16 residues. Trimming removed 0 bases at V and 5 bases at J, with 17 bases between. CDR1 and CDR2 from the germline V gene are SGDLS and YYNGEE. The CDR3 region has the DNA TGTGCCAGCAGCGTAGACGTGGGGGGTGAATCGGAGACCCAGTACTTC. Its protein is CASSVDVGGESETQYF.

V and J are TRBV19 and TRBJ2-1; D is unresolved. The CDR3 runs 15 residues. The germline V and J ends were trimmed by 5 bases and 2 bases, with 13 bases remaining between them. Germline V gives CDR1 LNHDA, CDR2 SQIVND (reference sequence). DNA of the CDR3: TGTGCCAGTAGTGCCGACGGAGTTCCCTACAATGAGCAGTTCTTC. Protein product: CASSADGVPYNEQFF.

The chain links TRBV6-5 to TRBJ1-1; 7 nucleotides agree with TRBD1. The V gene end was trimmed by 5 bases and the J gene end by 3 bases; junction bases not matched to a gene: 6. CDR3 size: 14 residues. CDR1 and CDR2 from the germline V gene are MNHEY and SVGAGI. The CDR3 spells CASSRLDRHTEAFF. The DNA of the CDR3 is TGTGCCAGCAGTAGGCTGGACAGGCACACTGAAGCTTTCTTT.

The chain is built from TRBV15 and TRBJ2-1; D perhaps matches TRBD2 (6 bases). This CDR3 has 14 amino acids. V was shortened by 7 bases and J by 4 bases, with 14 bases between the two germline ends. Germline values: CDR1 LNHNV, CDR2 YYDKDF (reference sequence). In nucleotides, the CDR3 is TGTGCCACCACACCGGGACTGAATTACAATGAGCAGTTCTTC. This sequence encodes CATTPGLNYNEQFF.

The chain joins TRBV18 to TRBJ1-1; 7 nucleotides line up with TRBD1. With 3 bases clipped from V and 5 bases from J, the junction kept 9 bases outside the gene matches. CDR1 is KGHSH and CDR2 is LQKENI in the germline V gene. The CDR3 consists of 15 residues. CDR3 coding DNA: TGTGCCAGCTCACCGGGAGAGGGGGCGAGGACTGAAGCTTTCTTT. Its protein is CASSPGEGARTEAFF.

J is TRBJ2-1 and V is TRBV5-1; 9 bases line up with TRBD1. The CDR3 runs 13 residues. V shed 3 bases and J 8 bases; nucleotides not matched to a gene: 3. Germline V gene sequence: CDR1 SGHRS, CDR2 YFSETQ. CDR3 sequence: CASSSGTGHEQFF. DNA of the CDR3: TGCGCCAGCAGCTCGGGGACAGGGCATGAGCAGTTCTTC.

As DNA, the CDR3 is TGTGCCACCTCGGGACAGGGCTACTACGAGCAGTACTTC. The encoded protein is CATSGQGYYEQYF. The rearrangement uses TRBV6-5 and TRBJ2-7; 9 bases agree with TRBD1. Trimming at V came to 10 bases and at J to 3 bases, leaving 7 bases not matched to a gene. Per the germline V gene, CDR1 is MNHEY and CDR2 is SVGAGI. The CDR3 has 13 residues.

This clone came up once. The rearrangement uses TRBV21-1 and TRBJ2-7; the listed D gene, TRBD1, was not tested against the DNA. TRBV21-1 is noted as a pseudogene. The CDR3 contains 13 residues. This CDR3 reads CAGQGLRGCEQYF. In DNA form, the CDR3 reads TGTGCCGGGCAGGGTCTCAGAGGTTGCGAGCAGTACTTC.

On this clone: Other DNA sequences of this sample code for an identical CDR3. The rearrangement links TRBV9 to TRBJ1-1; D is uncertain. In germline, CDR1 is SGDLS, CDR2 YYNGEE. V lost 1 base and J 0 bases, leaving 7 bases between the germline ends. This CDR3 comprises 14 residues. CDR3 nucleotides: TGTGCCAGCAGCGTATCCGGTTTGAACACTGAAGCTTTCTTT. It yields the protein CASSVSGLNTEAFF. The full variable domain, its missing parts supplied by reference TRBV9 and TRBJ1-1, is DSGVTQTPKHLITATGQRVTLRCSPRSGDLSVYWYQQSLDQGLQFLIQYYNGEERAKGNILERFSAQQFPDLHSELNLSSLELGDSALYFCASSVSGLNTEAFFGQGTRLTVV.

V and J are TRBV5-1 and TRBJ2-5; tentative D call: TRBD1 (5 bases). CDR3 length: 14 residues. Germline V gene lookup returns CDR1 SGHRS and CDR2 YFSETQ. Trimming shortened V by 0 bases and J by 5 bases, and 11 bases separated the two germline ends. CDR3 protein: CASSLGQRRETQYF. The CDR3 DNA is TGCGCCAGCAGCTTGGGACAGAGACGGGAGACCCAGTACTTC.

This rearrangement joins TRBV4-1 to TRBJ2-1; TRBD2 matches 7 bases. Germline V gene sequence: CDR1 MGHRA, CDR2 YSYEKL. V shed 1 base, J shed 2 bases, and the junction held 5 bases outside the gene matches. CDR3 size: 16 residues. The CDR3 is CASSQGGGGAYNEQFF. CDR3 nucleotides: TGCGCCAGCAGCCAAGGGGGCGGGGGAGCCTACAATGAGCAGTTCTTC.

In this sample, this clone turned up a few times. The chain has TRBV20-1 and TRBJ1-6; D is possibly TRBD1 (6 bases). The CDR3 sequence is 17 residues long. The V end lost 3 bases, the J end lost 6 bases, and 21 bases lay between the germline ends. Germline V lookup: CDR1 DFQATT, CDR2 SNEGSKA (reference sequence). CDR3 bases: TGCAGTGCTAGTCTCGGGGGGGGCCTAAATGGTAATTCACCCCTCCACTTT. Amino acid sequence: CSASLGGGLNGNSPLHF.

The rearrangement joins TRBV19 to TRBJ1-5; D gene ambiguous. Trimming removed 11 bases from V and 1 base from J, with 9 bases in between. The CDR3 contains 12 residues. Germline V gene sequence: CDR1 LNHDA, CDR2 SQIVND (reference sequence). In DNA form, the CDR3 reads TGTGCCTCCAGCGTGAGCAATCAGCCCCAGCATTTT. It is translated as CASSVSNQPQHF.

The V call is TRBV9, the J call TRBJ2-1, with D perhaps TRBD2 (5 bases). This CDR3 region has 13 residues. V shed 4 bases and J shed 3 bases, with 8 bases lying between them. The germline V gene has CDR1 SGDLS and CDR2 YYNGEE. The DNA of the CDR3 is TGTGCCAGCAGCCCCGGGATCTACAATGAGCAGTTCTTC. Its translation: CASSPGIYNEQFF. Looking up the rest from reference TRBV9 and TRBJ2-1 gives the full variable domain: DSGVTQTPKHLITATGQRVTLRCSPRSGDLSVYWYQQSLDQGLQFLIQYYNGEERAKGNILERFSAQQFPDLHSELNLSSLELGDSALYFCASSPGIYNEQFFGPGTRLTVL.

About this clone itself: Other DNA sequences in the same sample also yield this CDR3. The chain has TRBV5-6 and TRBJ1-2, with D uncertain. Germline assignment: CDR1 SGHDT and CDR2 YYEEEE. The CDR3 is made up of 15 amino acids. Trimming pared 4 bases from V and 2 bases from J, leaving 15 bases between. CDR3 sequence: CASSLGGRANYGYTF. Written as DNA, the CDR3 is TGTGCCAGCAGCCTAGGCGGGCGGGCCAACTATGGCTACACCTTC.